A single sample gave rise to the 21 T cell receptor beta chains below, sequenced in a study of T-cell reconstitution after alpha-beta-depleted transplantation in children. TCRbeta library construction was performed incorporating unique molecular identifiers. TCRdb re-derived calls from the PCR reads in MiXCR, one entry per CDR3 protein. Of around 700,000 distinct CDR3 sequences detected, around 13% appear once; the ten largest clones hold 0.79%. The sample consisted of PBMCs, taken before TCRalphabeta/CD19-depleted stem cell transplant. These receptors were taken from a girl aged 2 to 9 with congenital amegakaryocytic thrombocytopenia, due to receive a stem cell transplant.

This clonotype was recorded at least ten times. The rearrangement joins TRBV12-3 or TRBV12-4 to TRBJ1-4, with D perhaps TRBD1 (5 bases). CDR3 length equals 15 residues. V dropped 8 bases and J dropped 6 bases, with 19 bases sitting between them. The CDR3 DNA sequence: TGTGCCAGCTCCCCACCTCCCGGGACCTATGAAAAACTGTTTTTT. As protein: CASSPPPGTYEKLFF.

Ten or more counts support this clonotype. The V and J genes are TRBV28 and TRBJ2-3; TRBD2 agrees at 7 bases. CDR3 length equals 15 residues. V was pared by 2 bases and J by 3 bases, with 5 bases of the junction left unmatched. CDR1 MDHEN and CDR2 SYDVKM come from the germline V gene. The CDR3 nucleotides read TGTGCCAGCAGTTTACGGGGAGGGCGAACAGATACGCAGTATTTT. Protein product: CASSLRGGRTDTQYF.

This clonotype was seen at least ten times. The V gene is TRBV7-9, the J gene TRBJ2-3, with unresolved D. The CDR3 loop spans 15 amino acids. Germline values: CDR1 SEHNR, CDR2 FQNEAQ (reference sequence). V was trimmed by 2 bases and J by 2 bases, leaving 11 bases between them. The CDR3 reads CASSLFNAYTDTQYF. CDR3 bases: TGTGCCAGCAGCTTATTTAATGCTTACACAGATACGCAGTATTTT.

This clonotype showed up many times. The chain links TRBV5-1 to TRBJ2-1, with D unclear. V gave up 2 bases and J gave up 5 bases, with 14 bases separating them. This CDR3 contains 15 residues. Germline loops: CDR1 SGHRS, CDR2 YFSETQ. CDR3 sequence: CASSLVAAQNNEQFF. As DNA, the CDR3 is TGCGCCAGCAGCTTAGTCGCGGCCCAGAACAATGAGCAGTTCTTC.

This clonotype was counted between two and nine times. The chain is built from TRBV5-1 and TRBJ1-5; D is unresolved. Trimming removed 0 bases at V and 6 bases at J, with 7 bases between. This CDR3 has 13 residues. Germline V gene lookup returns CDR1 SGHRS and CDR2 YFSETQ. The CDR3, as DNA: TGCGCCAGCAGCTTGGGGCCCCGTCAGCCCCAGCATTTT. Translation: CASSLGPRQPQHF.

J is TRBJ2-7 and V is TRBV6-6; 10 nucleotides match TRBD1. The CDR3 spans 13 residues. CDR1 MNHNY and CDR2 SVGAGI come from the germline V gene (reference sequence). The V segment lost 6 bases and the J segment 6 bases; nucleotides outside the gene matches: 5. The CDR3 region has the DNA TGTGCCAGCAGCCAGGACAGGGGGGCCGAGCAGTACTTC. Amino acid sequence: CASSQDRGAEQYF.

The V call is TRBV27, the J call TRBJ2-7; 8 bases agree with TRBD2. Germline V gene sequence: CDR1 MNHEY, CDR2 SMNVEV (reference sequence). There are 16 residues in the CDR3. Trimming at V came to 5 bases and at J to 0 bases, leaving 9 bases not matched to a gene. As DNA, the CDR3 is TGTGCCAGCAGTACCCTCCATAGCGGGGCCTCCTACGAGCAGTACTTC. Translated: CASSTLHSGASYEQYF.

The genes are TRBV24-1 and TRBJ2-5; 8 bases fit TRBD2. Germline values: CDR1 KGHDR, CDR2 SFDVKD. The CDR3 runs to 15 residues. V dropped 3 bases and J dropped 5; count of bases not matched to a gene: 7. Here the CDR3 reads CATSDARTSLETQYF. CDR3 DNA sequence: TGTGCCACCAGTGATGCGAGGACTAGCCTCGAGACCCAGTACTTC.

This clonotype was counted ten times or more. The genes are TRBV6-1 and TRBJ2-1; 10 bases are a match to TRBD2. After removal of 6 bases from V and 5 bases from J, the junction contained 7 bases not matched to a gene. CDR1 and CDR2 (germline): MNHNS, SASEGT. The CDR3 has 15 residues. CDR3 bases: TGTGCCAGCAGCCCGATAGCGGGAGGCCACAATGAGCAGTTCTTC. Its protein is CASSPIAGGHNEQFF.

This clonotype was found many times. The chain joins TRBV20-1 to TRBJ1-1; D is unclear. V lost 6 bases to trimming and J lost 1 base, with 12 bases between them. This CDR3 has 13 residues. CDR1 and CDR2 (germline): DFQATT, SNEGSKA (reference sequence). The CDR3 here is CSAHETKNTEAFF. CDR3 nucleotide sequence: TGCAGTGCCCACGAAACCAAGAACACTGAAGCTTTCTTT.

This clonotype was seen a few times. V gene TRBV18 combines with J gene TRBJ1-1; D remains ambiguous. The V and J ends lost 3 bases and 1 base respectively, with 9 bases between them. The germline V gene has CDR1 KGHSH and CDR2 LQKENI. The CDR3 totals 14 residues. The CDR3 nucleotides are TGTGCCAGCTCACCGGGGAGGGCGAACACTGAAGCTTTCTTT. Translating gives CASSPGRANTEAFF.

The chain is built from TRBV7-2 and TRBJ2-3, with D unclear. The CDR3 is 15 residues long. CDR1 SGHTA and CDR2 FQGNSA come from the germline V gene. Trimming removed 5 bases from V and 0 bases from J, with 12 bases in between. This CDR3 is CASSPPELSTDTQYF. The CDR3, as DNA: TGTGCCAGCAGCCCCCCGGAACTTAGCACAGATACGCAGTATTTT.

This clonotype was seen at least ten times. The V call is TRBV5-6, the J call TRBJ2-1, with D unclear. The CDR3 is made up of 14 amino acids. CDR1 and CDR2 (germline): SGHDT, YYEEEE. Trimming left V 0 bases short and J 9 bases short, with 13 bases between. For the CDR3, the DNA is TGTGCCAGCAGCTTGGGGTTCAACGGGCGTGAGCAGTTCTTC. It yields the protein CASSLGFNGREQFF.

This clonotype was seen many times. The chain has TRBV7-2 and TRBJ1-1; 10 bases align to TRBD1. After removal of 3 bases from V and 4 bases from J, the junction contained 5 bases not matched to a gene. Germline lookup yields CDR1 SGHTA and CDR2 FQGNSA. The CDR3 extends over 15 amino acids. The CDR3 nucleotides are TGTGCCAGCAGCTTGGTGGGACAGGGGTTCACTGAAGCTTTCTTT. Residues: CASSLVGQGFTEAFF.

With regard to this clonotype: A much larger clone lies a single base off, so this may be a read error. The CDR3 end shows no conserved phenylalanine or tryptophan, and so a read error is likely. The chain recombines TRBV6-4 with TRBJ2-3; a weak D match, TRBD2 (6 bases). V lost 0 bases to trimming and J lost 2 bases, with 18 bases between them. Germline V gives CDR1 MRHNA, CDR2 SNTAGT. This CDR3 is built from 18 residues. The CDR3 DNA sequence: TGTGCCAGCAGTGACTCGAGTCTTGGACTATTACCCACAGATACGCAGTATTTA. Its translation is CASSDSSLGLLPTDTQYL.

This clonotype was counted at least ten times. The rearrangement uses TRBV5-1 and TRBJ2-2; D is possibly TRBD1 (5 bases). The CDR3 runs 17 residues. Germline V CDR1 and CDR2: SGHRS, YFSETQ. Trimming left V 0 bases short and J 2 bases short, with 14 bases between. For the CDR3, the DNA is TGCGCCAGCAGCTTGGTTCGGACAACCTTCAACACCGGGGAGCTGTTTTTT. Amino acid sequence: CASSLVRTTFNTGELFF.

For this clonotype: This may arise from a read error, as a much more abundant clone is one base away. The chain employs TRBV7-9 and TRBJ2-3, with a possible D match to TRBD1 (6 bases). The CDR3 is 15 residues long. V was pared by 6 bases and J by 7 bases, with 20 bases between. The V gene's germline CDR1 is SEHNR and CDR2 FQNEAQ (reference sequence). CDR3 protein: CASSQGSIYSNTQYF. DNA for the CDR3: TGTGCCAGCAGTCAGGGGTCTATTTACTCAAATACGCAGTATTTT.

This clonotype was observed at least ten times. The CDR3, as DNA: TGTGCCATCAGTGAGTCGAGACAGAAGAACACTGAAGCTTTCTTT. Encoded protein: CAISESRQKNTEAFF. The rearrangement links TRBV10-3 to TRBJ1-1; D is perhaps TRBD1 (5 bases). CDR1 and CDR2 (germline): ENHRY, SYGVKD. CDR3 size: 15 residues. Trimming pared 0 bases from V and 1 base from J, leaving 9 bases between.

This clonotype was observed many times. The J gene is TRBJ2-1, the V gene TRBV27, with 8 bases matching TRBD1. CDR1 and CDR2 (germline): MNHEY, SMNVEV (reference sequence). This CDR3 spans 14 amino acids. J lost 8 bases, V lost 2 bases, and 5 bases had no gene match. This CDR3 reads CASSLQGAWDEQFF. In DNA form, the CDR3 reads TGTGCCAGCAGTTTACAGGGGGCGTGGGATGAGCAGTTCTTC.

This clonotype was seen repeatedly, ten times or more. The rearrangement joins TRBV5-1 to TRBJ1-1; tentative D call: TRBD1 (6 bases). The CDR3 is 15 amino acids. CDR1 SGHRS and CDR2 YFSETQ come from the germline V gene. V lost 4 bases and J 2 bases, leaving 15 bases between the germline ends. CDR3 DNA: TGCGCCAGCAGCCGCGAGGACAGTTATAACACTGAAGCTTTCTTT. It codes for CASSREDSYNTEAFF.

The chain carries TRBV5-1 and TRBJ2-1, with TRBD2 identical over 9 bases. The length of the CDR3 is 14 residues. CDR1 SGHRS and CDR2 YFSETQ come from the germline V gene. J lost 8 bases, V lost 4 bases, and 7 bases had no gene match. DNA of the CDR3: TGCGCCAGCAGCGCGGGACTAGCTAGGGATGAGCAGTTCTTC. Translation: CASSAGLARDEQFF.